The text below deals with one TCR beta chain. In the original processing: Estimates of nucleated cell counts were drawn from the amplification of reference gene primers. Here immunoSEQ multiplex PCR was the method, and the copy in TCRdb shows in-frame clones only, minus some. The V and J calls and clone size come from that table; D and trimming were worked out from the DNA. The sample has 110,000 to 150,000 clones; 80% to 90% are singletons. These data belong to a study of blood T cell repertoires in COVID-19. Study overall: From the United States, Italy and Spain came samples of acute and convalescent COVID-19. From T cells, B-cell-depleted T cells, or PBMCs came the material, which was cDNA or gDNA.

The clonotype comes from a woman aged 45-59 years with acute or convalescent COVID-19. Sequenced: peripheral blood.

The CDR3 here is CASSHHSAAYGYTF. CDR3 DNA sequence: TGTGCCAGCAGCCACCATAGCGCTGCCTATGGCTACACCTTC. The J gene is TRBJ1-2, the V gene TRBV5-5; D is ambiguous. Germline lookup yields CDR1 SGHKS and CDR2 YYEKEE (reference sequence). This CDR3 contains 14 residues. The V gene lost 4 bases and the J gene lost 4 bases, with 14 bases spanning the gap.